This entry lists 20 T cell receptor beta chains sequenced from one sample in a study of T cell responses to AZD1222 COVID-19 vaccine. Profiling relied on immunoSEQ multiplex PCR, and the TCRdb table lists in-frame clones only, not all of them. Of about 140,000 clones listed, around 90% are singletons. The specimen was peripheral blood, collected 28 days after the second AZD1222 dose. These receptors were obtained from an adult who received the AZD1222 COVID-19 vaccine.

The rearrangement uses TRBV10-1 and TRBJ1-4; D call uncertain. CDR1 is WNHNN, CDR2 SYGVQD, per germline (reference sequence). The CDR3 spans 15 residues. V was shortened by 3 bases and J by 0 bases, with 8 bases between the two germline ends. The CDR3 region has the DNA TGCGCCAGCAGTGATTCGTCAGCAACTAATGAAAAACTGTTTTTT. Translated, it gives CASSDSSATNEKLFF.

The CDR3 nucleotides read TGTGCCAGCAGCCGTGGACTAGCGGGGGGTCTAGAGACCCAGTACTTC. The encoded protein is CASSRGLAGGLETQYF. The rearrangement links TRBV7-3 to TRBJ2-5; 14 nucleotides match TRBD2. There are 16 residues in the CDR3. V gave up 5 bases and J gave up 4 bases; unmatched junction bases: 6. The germline CDR1 and CDR2 sequences are SGHTA and FQGTGA.

This clone was counted only a few times. The chain carries TRBV4-2 and TRBJ2-7, with 7 nucleotides matching TRBD1. The CDR3 is 14 amino acids. V trimming: 4 bases; J trimming: 3 bases; junction bases outside the gene matches: 6. Germline CDR1 and CDR2: LGHNA and YNFKEQ. CDR3 loop: CASSPQGFYYEQYF. CDR3 bases: TGTGCCAGCAGCCCACAGGGGTTTTACTACGAGCAGTACTTC.

This clone showed up just once. This chain uses TRBV2 with TRBJ2-7; 9 nucleotides agree with TRBD2. Trimming cost V 4 bases and J 0 bases; bases outside gene matches: 4. From germline, CDR1 is SNHLY and CDR2 FYNNEI. The CDR3 has 15 residues. CDR3: CASSVRGGFSYEQYF. CDR3 nucleotide sequence: TGTGCCAGCAGTGTGCGGGGGGGCTTCTCCTACGAGCAGTACTTC.

This clone was seen more than once but under ten times. The chain combines TRBV25-1 with TRBJ2-7; 7 bases agree with TRBD2. The CDR3 loop spans 16 amino acids. CDR1 is MGHDK and CDR2 is SYGVNS in the germline V gene. V shed 5 bases, J shed 0 bases, and the junction held 10 bases outside the gene matches. The CDR3, as DNA: TGTGCCAGCAGTCTAGTTTCTAGCGGTACCTCCTACGAGCAGTACTTC. As protein: CASSLVSSGTSYEQYF.

This clone was seen just once. The chain joins TRBV2 to TRBJ1-2; D remains unclear. The CDR3 contains 15 residues. CDR1 is SNHLY and CDR2 is FYNNEI in the germline V gene. Trimming left V 1 base short and J 0 bases short, with 9 bases between. This CDR3 reads CASSEGRIANYGYTF. As DNA, the CDR3 is TGTGCCAGCAGTGAAGGACGGATAGCTAACTATGGCTACACCTTC.

Here the CDR3 DNA reads TGTGCCTGGAGTGCAGGGTGGAACATTCAGTACTTC. It encodes CAWSAGWNIQYF. The chain combines TRBV30 with TRBJ2-4, with D maybe TRBD1 (5 bases). The CDR3 covers 12 residues. In germline, CDR1 is GTSNPN, CDR2 SVGIG (reference sequence). The V and J ends lost 1 base and 7 bases respectively, with 8 bases between them.

The chain links TRBV7-3 to TRBJ1-6; 7 bases align to TRBD1. The length of the CDR3 is 18 residues. V lost 1 base, J lost 6 bases, and 12 bases stayed unmatched. Germline-derived CDR1 and CDR2 are SGHTA and FQGTGA. CDR3 sequence: CASSLNPTDRTGNSPLHF. CDR3 nucleotides: TGTGCCAGCAGCTTAAACCCCACGGACAGGACCGGTAATTCACCCCTCCACTTT. Combining the CDR3 with reference TRBV7-3 and TRBJ1-6 gives the whole variable domain GAGVSQTPSNKVTEKGKYVELRCDPISGHTALYWYRQSLGQGPEFLIYFQGTGAADDSGLPNDRFFAVRPEGSVSTLKIQRTERGDSAVYLCASSLNPTDRTGNSPLHFGNGTRLTVT.

The DNA of the CDR3 is TGTGCCAGCAGTTTCCCAGGGGAGAACACTGAAGCTTTCTTT. As protein: CASSFPGENTEAFF. This chain links TRBV27 with TRBJ1-1; D perhaps matches TRBD1 (6 bases). The CDR3 extends over 14 amino acids. Trimming took off 3 bases at V and 1 base at J, with 9 bases between the two ends. The germline CDR1 and CDR2 sequences are MNHEY and SMNVEV (reference sequence).

The J gene is TRBJ1-4, the V gene TRBV3-1 (or the pseudogene TRBV3-2); TRBD1 matches at 7 bases. V lost 0 bases and J lost 8; bases outside the gene matches: 3. This CDR3 contains 14 residues. From germline, CDR1 is LGHDT and CDR2 YNNKEL (reference sequence). The CDR3 nucleotides read TGTGCCAGCAGCCAAGATTACAGGGGAGAAAAACTGTTTTTT. It specifies CASSQDYRGEKLFF.

J is TRBJ1-1 and V is TRBV2; a weak D match, TRBD1 (6 bases). V was shortened by 0 bases and J by 6 bases, with 14 bases between the two germline ends. Germline assignment: CDR1 SNHLY and CDR2 FYNNEI. The CDR3 spans 15 residues. The CDR3 DNA reads as TGTGCCAGCAGTGAAGCCCTAGGGGGGCAGGCTGAAGCTTTCTTT. This translates into CASSEALGGQAEAFF.

The rearrangement links TRBV5-1 to TRBJ2-7; 7 positions match TRBD2. The CDR3 consists of 14 residues. Per germline, CDR1 SGHRS and CDR2 YFSETQ. After removal of 5 bases from V and 0 bases from J, the junction contained 5 bases not matched to a gene. The chain's CDR3 is CASREGGGSYEQYF. The CDR3 region has the DNA TGCGCCAGCAGAGAAGGCGGGGGCTCCTACGAGCAGTACTTC. Filled out from reference TRBV5-1 and TRBJ2-7, the complete variable domain reads KAGVTQTPRYLIKTRGQQVTLSCSPISGHRSVSWYQQTPGQGLQFLFEYFSETQRNKGNFPGRFSGRQFSNSRSEMNVSTLELGDSALYLCASREGGGSYEQYFGPGTRLTVT.

This chain uses TRBV5-1 with TRBJ2-1; no clear D gene. Germline CDR1 SGHRS, CDR2 YFSETQ. Deletions cut 3 bases from V and 5 bases from J, with 15 bases between. The CDR3 totals 15 residues. The CDR3 is CASSSSTGGDNEQFF. The CDR3 DNA follows: TGCGCCAGCAGCTCCTCCACTGGTGGCGACAATGAGCAGTTCTTC. Variable domain in full (rest from reference TRBV5-1 and TRBJ2-1): KAGVTQTPRYLIKTRGQQVTLSCSPISGHRSVSWYQQTPGQGLQFLFEYFSETQRNKGNFPGRFSGRQFSNSRSEMNVSTLELGDSALYLCASSSSTGGDNEQFFGPGTRLTVL.

This sequence joins TRBV5-5 and TRBJ2-7; no clear D gene. CDR1 and CDR2 (germline): SGHKS, YYEKEE (reference sequence). V lost 1 base and J lost 2, with 19 bases in between. There are 17 residues in the CDR3. CDR3 nucleotide sequence: TGTGCCAGCAGCTTGAGGGCCCCGCAGTTTGTGGCCTACGAGCAGTACTTC. This codes for CASSLRAPQFVAYEQYF. The entire variable domain, with the rest obtained from reference TRBV5-5 and TRBJ2-7, is as follows: DAGVTQSPTHLIKTRGQQVTLRCSPISGHKSVSWYQQVLGQGPQFIFQYYEKEERGRGNFPDRFSARQFPNYSSELNVNALLLGDSALYLCASSLRAPQFVAYEQYFGPGTRLTVT.

The V gene is TRBV19, the J gene TRBJ1-5; 9 positions match TRBD1. V was clipped by 6 bases and J by 4 bases; unmatched bases: 7. CDR1 LNHDA and CDR2 SQIVND come from the germline V gene (reference sequence). The CDR3 length is 15 residues. CDR3 region: CASRLGTGQNQPQHF. In DNA form, the CDR3 reads TGTGCCAGTAGGCTTGGGACAGGGCAGAATCAGCCCCAGCATTTT.

This chain joins TRBV4-1 and TRBJ1-1; 12 nucleotides agree with TRBD1. CDR3 size: 15 residues. CDR1 is MGHRA and CDR2 is YSYEKL in the germline V gene. J lost 4 bases, V lost 4 bases, and 4 bases had no gene match. The CDR3 nucleotides read TGCGCCAGCAGCCCTACGGGACAGGGGGCCACTGAAGCTTTCTTT. Protein sequence: CASSPTGQGATEAFF.

The chain is built from TRBV2 and TRBJ1-2; no clear D. Germline-derived CDR1 and CDR2 are SNHLY and FYNNEI. Trimming shortened V by 5 bases and J by 2 bases, and 12 bases separated the two germline ends. The CDR3 runs 14 residues. CDR3 DNA sequence: TGTGCCAGCAGTCGATCCGGCCAAAACTATGGCTACACCTTC. It is translated as CASSRSGQNYGYTF.

CDR3 protein: CASRTEGVGEKLFF. In nucleotides, the CDR3 is TGTGCCAGCAGAACCGAGGGTGTCGGGGAAAAACTGTTTTTT. This chain uses TRBV6-6 with TRBJ1-4; D not resolved. Trimming took 6 bases from V and 8 from J, leaving 16 bases between them. CDR1 and CDR2 from the germline V gene are MNHNY and SVGAGI (reference sequence). The CDR3 spans 14 residues.

The genes are TRBV19 and TRBJ1-2, with 7 nucleotides matching TRBD1. V shed 4 bases, J shed 7 bases, and the junction held 18 bases outside the gene matches. Germline V gives CDR1 LNHDA, CDR2 SQIVND (reference sequence). This CDR3 spans 17 amino acids. CDR3 sequence reads: CASSKKGAGGSLSGYTF. CDR3 DNA sequence: TGTGCCAGTAGTAAAAAAGGCGCAGGGGGAAGCCTATCTGGCTACACCTTC.

J is TRBJ2-2 and V is TRBV30; TRBD2 is a possible D gene (6 bases). The CDR3 spans 13 residues. V gave up 5 bases and J gave up 2 bases, with 9 bases separating them. Per germline, CDR1 GTSNPN and CDR2 SVGIG (reference sequence). CDR3 coding DNA: TGTGCCTGGGGAGGGAGTAACACCGGGGAGCTGTTTTTT. The encoded protein is CAWGGSNTGELFF. The full variable domain, in which reference TRBV30 and TRBJ2-2 provide the parts outside the CDR3, is SQTIHQWPATLVQPVGSPLSLECTVEGTSNPNLYWYRQAAGRGLQLLFYSVGIGQISSEVPQNLSASRPQDRQFILSSKKLLLSDSGFYLCAWGGSNTGELFFGEGSRLTVL.